A selection of T cell receptor beta chains follows, all from one sample in a study of blood T cell repertoires in COVID-19. The repertoire was sequenced with immunoSEQ multiplex PCR; TCRdb's copy has only in-frame clones and lacks some. The sample includes fewer than 250,000 clones, approximately 90% of them seen just once. Sequenced: PBMCs or T cells enriched from blood (not recorded which). The receptor set was obtained from a woman aged 25 to 39 with acute COVID-19. Each CDR3 is given with its conserved first and last residue. Fields, in order: clone size, V gene, J gene, D gene, CDR3 DNA, CDR3 protein. D genes are given only for firm matches. Part of the rows lack a size; the others show once, few, many or a class for expanded clones.

.	TRBV7-9	TRBJ1-1	.	TGTGCCAGCAGCCCCGACACCAAAAACACTGAAGCTTTCTTT	CASSPDTKNTEAFF
.	TRBV7-2	TRBJ1-2	TRBD1	TGTGCCAGCAGCTCGAGACAGGGGTCCGGCTACACCTTC	CASSSRQGSGYTF
.	TRBV6-2/TRBV6-3	TRBJ1-2	.	TGTGCCAGCAGCGACCCCAGACAGAGCTCACGCTATGGCTACACCTTC	CASSDPRQSSRYGYTF
once	TRBV5-1	TRBJ1-1	.	TGCGCCAGCAGCGATAATCCGGGATCGGGCTTAGAAGCTTTCTTT	CASSDNPGSGLEAFF
.	TRBV19	TRBJ1-2	.	TGTGCCAGTAGCCCCGTTGTTGGCAACTATGGCTACACCTTC	CASSPVVGNYGYTF
.	TRBV3-1/TRBV3-2	TRBJ2-3	TRBD2	TGTGCCAGCAGCTCTAGCGGGGGGACCGATACGCAGTATTTT	CASSSSGGTDTQYF
.	TRBV27	TRBJ2-2	.	TGTGCCAGCTCGGAGGGACTGAACACCGGGGAGCTGTTTTTT	CASSEGLNTGELFF
.	TRBV12-3/TRBV12-4	TRBJ1-6	.	TGTGCCAGCATCCGAGGTCCGGATTCACCCCTCCACTTT	CASIRGPDSPLHF
.	TRBV7-7	TRBJ1-1	.	TGTGCTAGCAGCTTGAGGGAGAACACTGAAGCTTTCTTT	CASSLRENTEAFF
.	TRBV12-3/TRBV12-4	TRBJ1-1	.	TGTGCCAGCAGTTCTCTGAGGGAGACTGAAGCTTTCTTT	CASSSLRETEAFF
.	TRBV10-3	TRBJ1-1	TRBD1	TGTGCCACCAGGGGGGAGGGGGTCACAAACACTGAAGCTTTCTTT	CATRGEGVTNTEAFF
.	TRBV5-1	TRBJ1-1	.	TGCGCCAGCAGCTCGGGTTTGGGGAACACTGAAGCTTTCTTT	CASSSGLGNTEAFF
once	TRBV4-3	TRBJ2-7	TRBD1	TGCGCCAGCAGCCAAGGTCTTGGGACAGGGAGCTCCTACGAGCAGTACTTC	CASSQGLGTGSSYEQYF
.	TRBV28	TRBJ2-7	.	TGTGCCAGCAGTATTTCAGACGAGCAGTACTTC	CASSISDEQYF
.	TRBV29-1	TRBJ1-2	TRBD1	TGCAGCGTTGAAATTCCCACAGGGGCTGATTATGGCTACACCTTC	CSVEIPTGADYGYTF
.	TRBV5-1	TRBJ1-4	TRBD1	TGCGCCAGCAGCCCAAACCGGGACAGGGGAAGGAGGGATGAAAAACTGTTTTTT	CASSPNRDRGRRDEKLFF
.	TRBV6-5	TRBJ1-6	TRBD1	TGTGCCAGCAGTTACCCGGGACAGGGGAATAATTCACCCCTCCACTTT	CASSYPGQGNNSPLHF
once	TRBV7-6	TRBJ2-7	TRBD1	TGTGCCAGCAGCGTAGGGGACAGGGGGTCTTACGAGCAGTACTTC	CASSVGDRGSYEQYF
few	TRBV12-3/TRBV12-4	TRBJ2-1	.	TGTGCCAGCAGTACGACTACGAACAATGAGCAGTTCTTC	CASSTTTNNEQFF
once	TRBV27	TRBJ1-6	.	TGTGCCAGCAGTTTATTTGCGGGGAATTCACCCCTCCACTTT	CASSLFAGNSPLHF
.	TRBV6-5	TRBJ1-6	TRBD1	TGTGCCAGCAGTTCCGGGACAGGGATTTTCTATTCACCCCTCCACTTT	CASSSGTGIFYSPLHF
.	TRBV10-3	TRBJ2-3	.	TGTGCCATCAGTGCTATTCCGGGCACAGATACGCAGTATTTT	CAISAIPGTDTQYF
once	TRBV11-2	TRBJ1-1	.	TGTGCCAGCAGCTTAGATTCCCTGAGGAACACTGAAGCTTTCTTT	CASSLDSLRNTEAFF
once	TRBV5-6	TRBJ2-1	TRBD1	TGTGCCAGCAGCTACCGGGACAGGGGCTACAATGAGCAGTTCTTC	CASSYRDRGYNEQFF
.	TRBV27	TRBJ2-3	.	TGTGCCAGCAGTTTAGAGGTTAGCACAGATACGCAGTATTTT	CASSLEVSTDTQYF
.	TRBV3-1/TRBV3-2	TRBJ2-3	TRBD2	TGTGCCAGCAGCCAAGTAGCGGGGGGAACAGCTAGCACAGATACGCAGTATTTT	CASSQVAGGTASTDTQYF
.	TRBV2	TRBJ1-1	.	TGTGCCAGCACAGGACAGAACACTGAAGCTTTCTTT	CASTGQNTEAFF
.	TRBV7-9	TRBJ2-3	.	TGTGCCAGCAGCCCGACTGAGCGTCCAGATACGCAGTATTTT	CASSPTERPDTQYF
.	TRBV10-3	TRBJ2-3	TRBD2	TGTGCCACCACTTCGGATAAAGCGGGGAGCACAGATACGCAGTATTTT	CATTSDKAGSTDTQYF
.	TRBV11-2	TRBJ1-2	.	TGTGCCAGCAGCTTAGAGAGAGCTAACTATGGCTACACCTTC	CASSLERANYGYTF
.	TRBV2	TRBJ1-2	.	TGTGCCAGCAGTGAGGGCAGCAGAAGCTATGGCTACACCTTC	CASSEGSRSYGYTF
once	TRBV5-8	TRBJ1-5	.	TGTGCCAGCAGCTTGGCCCAGGCTGGCAATCAGCCCCAGCATTTT	CASSLAQAGNQPQHF
.	TRBV6-5	TRBJ1-3	.	TGTGCCAGCAGGGTGACAGGAGTCTCTGGAAACACCATATATTTT	CASRVTGVSGNTIYF
.	TRBV18	TRBJ2-1	.	TGTGCCAGCTCACCTTCCACAGGTGATGAGCAGTTCTTC	CASSPSTGDEQFF
.	TRBV10-3	TRBJ2-1	.	TGTGCCATCAGTGAGCTACAGGGAAACTTCGAGCAGTTCTTC	CAISELQGNFEQFF
.	TRBV10-1	TRBJ1-1	.	TGCGCCAGCTTCCTCCGGGAGCTGAACACTGAAGCTTTCTTT	CASFLRELNTEAFF
once	TRBV5-1	TRBJ1-1	.	TGCGCCAGCAGCACTGACATACGGAACACTGAAGCTTTCTTT	CASSTDIRNTEAFF
.	TRBV13	TRBJ1-1	TRBD1	TGTGCCAGCAGCCTTAGAGGACAGGGAAGGACTGAAGCTTTCTTT	CASSLRGQGRTEAFF
.	TRBV27	TRBJ2-3	TRBD2	TGTGCCAGCATGGAGCGGGGTGACACAGATACGCAGTATTTT	CASMERGDTDTQYF
.	TRBV6-5	TRBJ2-7	.	TGTGCCAGCAGAGGGAGGTCCCGTGGCTCCTACGAGCAGTACTTC	CASRGRSRGSYEQYF
.	TRBV4-1	TRBJ2-3	.	TGCGCCAGCAGCCGACTGGGCACAGATACGCAGTATTTT	CASSRLGTDTQYF
.	TRBV18	TRBJ2-2	TRBD1	TGTGCCAGCTCACCCGGACAGGGAATTGCCGGGGAGCTGTTTTTT	CASSPGQGIAGELFF
.	TRBV10-3	TRBJ2-3	.	TGTGCCATCAGTGAACTAGTTAGCACAGATACGCAGTATTTT	CAISELVSTDTQYF
.	TRBV7-8	TRBJ1-4	TRBD1	TGTGCCAGCAGCTTGGCCTCGAGGGGGCTGAATGAAAAACTGTTTTTT	CASSLASRGLNEKLFF
.	TRBV6-5	TRBJ1-1	.	TGTGCCAGCAGTCCCCGTCCTCCAGGGTACACTGAAGCTTTCTTT	CASSPRPPGYTEAFF
.	TRBV19	TRBJ2-1	TRBD2	TGTGCCAGCATGAGCGGGGGCAATGAGCAGTTCTTC	CASMSGGNEQFF
few	TRBV12-3/TRBV12-4	TRBJ1-2	.	TGTGCCAGCAGTTTAGCCGGGAATGGCTACACCTTC	CASSLAGNGYTF
.	TRBV5-1	TRBJ2-1	TRBD1	TGCGCCAGCAGCTTGCTAGGGGGCTCGTCCTACAATGAGCAGTTCTTC	CASSLLGGSSYNEQFF
.	TRBV19	TRBJ2-7	TRBD1	TGTGCCAGTAGACAGGGGTCCCTTTCTTACGAGCAGTACTTC	CASRQGSLSYEQYF
.	TRBV7-9	TRBJ2-2	TRBD2	TGTGCCAGCGGAACGGCGGGGGACCGCACCGGGGAGCTGTTTTTT	CASGTAGDRTGELFF
.	TRBV6-5	TRBJ1-2	.	TGTGCCAGCCGGTCGGGGGGCAACTATGGCTACACCTTC	CASRSGGNYGYTF
once	TRBV2	TRBJ1-4	.	TGTGCCAGCAGATCCGGGTCAAACTCGCGACGGGAAAAACTGTTTTTT	CASRSGSNSRREKLFF